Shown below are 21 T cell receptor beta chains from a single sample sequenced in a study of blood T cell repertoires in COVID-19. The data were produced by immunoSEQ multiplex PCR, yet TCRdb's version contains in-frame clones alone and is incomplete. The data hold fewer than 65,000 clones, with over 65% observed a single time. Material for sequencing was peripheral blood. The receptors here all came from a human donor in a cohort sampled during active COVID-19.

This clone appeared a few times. The CDR3 sequence: CASLGHRNTEAFF. CDR3 nucleotide sequence: TGTGCCTCCCTGGGACATCGGAACACTGAAGCTTTCTTT. The rearrangement uses TRBV28 and TRBJ1-1; D may be TRBD1 (6 bases). Trimming stripped 11 bases from V and 1 base from J, with 14 bases between. Germline V gives CDR1 MDHEN, CDR2 SYDVKM. This CDR3 has 13 amino acids.

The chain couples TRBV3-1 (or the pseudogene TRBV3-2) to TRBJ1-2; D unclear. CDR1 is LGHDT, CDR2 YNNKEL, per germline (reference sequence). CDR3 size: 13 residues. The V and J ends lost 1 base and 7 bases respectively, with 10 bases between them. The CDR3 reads CASSQGGSTGYTF. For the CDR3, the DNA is TGTGCCAGCAGCCAAGGCGGGTCTACTGGCTACACCTTC.

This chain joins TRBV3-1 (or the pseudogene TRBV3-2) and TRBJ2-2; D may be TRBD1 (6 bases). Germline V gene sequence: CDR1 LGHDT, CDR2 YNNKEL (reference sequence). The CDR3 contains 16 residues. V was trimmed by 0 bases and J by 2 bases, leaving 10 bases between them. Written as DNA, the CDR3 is TGTGCCAGCAGCCAAGACAGGACAGACAACACCGGGGAGCTGTTTTTT. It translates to CASSQDRTDNTGELFF.

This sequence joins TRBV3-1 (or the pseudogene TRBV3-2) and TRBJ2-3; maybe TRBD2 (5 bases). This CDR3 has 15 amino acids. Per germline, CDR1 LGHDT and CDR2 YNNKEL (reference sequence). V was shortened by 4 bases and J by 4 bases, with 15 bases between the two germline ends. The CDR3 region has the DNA TGTGCCAGCAGCCCCCCCTACCCGAGGGCAGATACGCAGTATTTT. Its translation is CASSPPYPRADTQYF.

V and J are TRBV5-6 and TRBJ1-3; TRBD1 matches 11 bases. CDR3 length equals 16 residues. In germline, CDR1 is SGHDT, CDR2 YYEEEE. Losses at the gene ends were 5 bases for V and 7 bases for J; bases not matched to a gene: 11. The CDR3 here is CASSGDRGYRDNTIYF. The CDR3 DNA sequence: TGTGCCAGCAGTGGGGACAGGGGGTATCGAGACAACACCATATATTTT.

CDR3: CASKEPGEKLFF. The DNA for the CDR3 is TGTGCCAGCAAGGAGCCCGGGGAAAAACTGTTTTTT. This chain uses TRBV6-5 with TRBJ1-4, with unresolved D. Trimming removed 7 bases at V and 8 bases at J, with 11 bases between. Germline CDR1 reads MNHEY; CDR2 reads SVGAGI. This CDR3 comprises 12 residues.

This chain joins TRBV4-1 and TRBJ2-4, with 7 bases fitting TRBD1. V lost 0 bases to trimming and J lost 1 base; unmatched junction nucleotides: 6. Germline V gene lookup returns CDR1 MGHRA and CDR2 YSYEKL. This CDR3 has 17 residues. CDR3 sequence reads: CASSQDRGDSAKNIQYF. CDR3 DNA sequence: TGCGCCAGCAGCCAAGATCGTGGGGACAGCGCCAAAAACATTCAGTACTTC.

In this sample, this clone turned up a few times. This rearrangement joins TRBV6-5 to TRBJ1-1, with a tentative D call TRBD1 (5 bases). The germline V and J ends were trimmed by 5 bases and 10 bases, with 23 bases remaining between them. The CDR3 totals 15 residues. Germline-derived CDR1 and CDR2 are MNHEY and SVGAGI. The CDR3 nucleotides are TGTGCCAGCAGTAACGGGGATGGGGGGGTTGACAGAGCTTTCTTT. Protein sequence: CASSNGDGGVDRAFF.

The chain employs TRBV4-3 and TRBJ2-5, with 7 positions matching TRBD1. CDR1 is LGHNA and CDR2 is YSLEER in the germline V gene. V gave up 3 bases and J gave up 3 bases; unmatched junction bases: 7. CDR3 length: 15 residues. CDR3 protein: CASSHGQAGKETQYF. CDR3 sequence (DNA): TGCGCCAGCAGCCATGGACAGGCAGGGAAAGAGACCCAGTACTTC.

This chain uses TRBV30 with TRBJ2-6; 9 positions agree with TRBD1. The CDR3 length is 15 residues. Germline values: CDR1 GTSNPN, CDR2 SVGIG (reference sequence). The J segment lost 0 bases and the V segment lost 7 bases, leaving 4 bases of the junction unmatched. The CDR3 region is CASDRGSSGANVLTF. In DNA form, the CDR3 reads TGTGCCTCCGACAGGGGGTCCTCTGGGGCCAACGTCCTGACTTTC.

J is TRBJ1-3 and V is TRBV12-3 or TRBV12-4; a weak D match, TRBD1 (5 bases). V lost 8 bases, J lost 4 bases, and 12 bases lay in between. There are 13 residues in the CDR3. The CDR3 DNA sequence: TGTGCCAGCGGGGAGGGGTACGGAAACACCATATATTTT. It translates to CASGEGYGNTIYF.

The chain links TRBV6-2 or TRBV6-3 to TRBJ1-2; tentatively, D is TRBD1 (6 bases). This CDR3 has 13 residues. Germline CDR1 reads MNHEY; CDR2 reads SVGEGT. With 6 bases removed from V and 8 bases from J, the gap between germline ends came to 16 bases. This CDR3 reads CASSETGSGGYTF. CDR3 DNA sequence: TGTGCCAGCAGCGAGACAGGATCAGGGGGCTACACCTTC.

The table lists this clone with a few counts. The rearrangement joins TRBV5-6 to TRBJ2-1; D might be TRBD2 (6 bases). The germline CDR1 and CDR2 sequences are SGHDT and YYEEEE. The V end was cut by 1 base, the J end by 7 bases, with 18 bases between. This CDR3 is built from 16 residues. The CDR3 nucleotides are TGTGCCAGCAGCTTGAGGGGACTCTCCCAAGGGAATGAGCAGTTCTTC. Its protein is CASSLRGLSQGNEQFF.

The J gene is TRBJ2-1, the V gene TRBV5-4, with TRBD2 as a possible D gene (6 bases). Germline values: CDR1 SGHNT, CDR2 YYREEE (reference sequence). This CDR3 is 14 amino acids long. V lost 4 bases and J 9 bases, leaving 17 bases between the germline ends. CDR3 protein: CASSLGGLRGEQFF. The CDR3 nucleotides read TGTGCCAGCAGCCTGGGGGGTCTAAGGGGTGAGCAGTTCTTC.

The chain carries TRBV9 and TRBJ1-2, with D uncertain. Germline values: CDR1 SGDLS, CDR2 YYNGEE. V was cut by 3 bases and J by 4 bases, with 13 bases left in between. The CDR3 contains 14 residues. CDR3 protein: CASSAVEGRYGYTF. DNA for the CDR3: TGTGCCAGCAGCGCGGTCGAGGGTCGCTATGGCTACACCTTC.

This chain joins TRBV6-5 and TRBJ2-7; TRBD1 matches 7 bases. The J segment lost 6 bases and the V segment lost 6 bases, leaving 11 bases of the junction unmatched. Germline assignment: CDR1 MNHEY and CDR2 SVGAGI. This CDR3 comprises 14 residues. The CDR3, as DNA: TGTGCCAGCAGAACCGACAGGGCCGACCCCGAGCAGTACTTC. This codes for CASRTDRADPEQYF.

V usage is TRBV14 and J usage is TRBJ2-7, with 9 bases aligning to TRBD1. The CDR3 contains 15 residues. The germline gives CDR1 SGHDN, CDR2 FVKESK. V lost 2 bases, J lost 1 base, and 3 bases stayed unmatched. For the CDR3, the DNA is TGTGCCAGCAGCCAATTGGACAGGGGATCCTACGAGCAGTACTTC. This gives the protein CASSQLDRGSYEQYF.

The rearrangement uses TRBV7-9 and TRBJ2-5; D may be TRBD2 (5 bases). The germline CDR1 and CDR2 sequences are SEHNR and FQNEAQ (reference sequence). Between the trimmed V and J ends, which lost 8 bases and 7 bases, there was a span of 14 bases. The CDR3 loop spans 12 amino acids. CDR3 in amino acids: CASVEIRGTQYF. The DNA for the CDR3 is TGTGCCAGCGTGGAGATCCGGGGGACCCAGTACTTC.

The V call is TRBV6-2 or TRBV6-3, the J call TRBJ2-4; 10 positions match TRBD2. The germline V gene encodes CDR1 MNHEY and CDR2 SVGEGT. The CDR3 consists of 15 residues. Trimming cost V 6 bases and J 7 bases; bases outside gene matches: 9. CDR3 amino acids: CASSPSGGAINIQYF. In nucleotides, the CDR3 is TGTGCCAGCAGCCCAAGCGGGGGGGCCATTAACATTCAGTACTTC.

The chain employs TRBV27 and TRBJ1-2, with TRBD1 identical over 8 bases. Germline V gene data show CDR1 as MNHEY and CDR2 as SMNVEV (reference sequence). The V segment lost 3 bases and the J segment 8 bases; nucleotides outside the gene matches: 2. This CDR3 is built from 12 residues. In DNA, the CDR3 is TGTGCCAGCAGTTTCAGGGGGCAAGGCTACACCTTC. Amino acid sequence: CASSFRGQGYTF.

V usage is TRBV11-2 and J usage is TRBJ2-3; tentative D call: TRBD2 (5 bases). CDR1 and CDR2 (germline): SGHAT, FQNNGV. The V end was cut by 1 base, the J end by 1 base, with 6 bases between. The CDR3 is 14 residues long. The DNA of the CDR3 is TGTGCCAGCAGCTTAGGAGCGGGCACAGATACGCAGTATTTT. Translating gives CASSLGAGTDTQYF.